These T cell receptor beta chains were read from a single sample in a study of CD8 T cells in Susac syndrome. TCRdb re-derived calls from the immunoSEQ multiplex PCR reads in MiXCR, one entry per CDR3 protein. The data hold about 120,000 distinct CDR3 sequences, with 90% to 95% observed a single time. The sequenced sample consisted of CD4+ T cells from PBMCs. These TCRs come from a human donor with multiple sclerosis. Both conserved end residues are part of each CDR3. A D gene is named only where the DNA matches it firmly. Where a row states a size, it is once, few, many or the class of an expanded clone; other rows omit it.

cdr3_nt cdr3_aa clone_size j_call d_call v_call
TGTGCCAGCAGCCTACAGGGTATCGCCACTGAAGCTTTCTTT CASSLQGIATEAFF - TRBJ1-1 - TRBV7-9
TGTGCCACCCGGGAGGGGAATGGGGTCTATCAGCCCCAGCATTTT CATREGNGVYQPQHF - TRBJ1-5 - TRBV2
TGCAGCGTTGTGGTACAGGCCGTCTATGGCTACACCTTC CSVVVQAVYGYTF once TRBJ1-2 - TRBV29-1
TGTGCCAGCTCCGGGACAGCCAACACTGAAGCTTTCTTT CASSGTANTEAFF - TRBJ1-1 TRBD1 TRBV18
TGCGCCAGCAGCTTGGACTGGGACGGGGCTCGAACGGAACAGCATTTT CASSLDWDGARTEQHF - TRBJ1-5 - TRBV5-1
TGTGCCAGCAGTCCGCGGGGAACCTACGAGCAGTACTTC CASSPRGTYEQYF - TRBJ2-7 - TRBV6-6
TGCGCCAGCAGCCAGAGCCGAAGGGACAGGGGCCAACCTAACTATGGCTACACCTTC CASSQSRRDRGQPNYGYTF - TRBJ1-2 TRBD1 TRBV4-1
TGCGCCAGCAGCTTGATGCGGCTAGCTCGTACCGGGGAGCTGTTTTTT CASSLMRLARTGELFF - TRBJ2-2 - TRBV5-1
TGTGCCTGGAGTTCGGGGGGGTTTAGCGAGCAGTACTTC CAWSSGGFSEQYF - TRBJ2-7 TRBD2 TRBV30
TGCGCCAGCAGCCAAGTTACTGGCCGAGGTTTGGACGAGCAGTACTTC CASSQVTGRGLDEQYF - TRBJ2-7 - TRBV4-1
TGTGCCTGGAGTGCCGGACTAGCGGACCAAGAGACCCAGTACTTC CAWSAGLADQETQYF once TRBJ2-5 TRBD2 TRBV30
TGTGCCAGCAGCGGAGGGGGGAAACTGTTTTTT CASSGGGKLFF - TRBJ1-4 - TRBV4-2
TGTGCCAGCAGTGAAGCGACAGGCAACACTGAAGCTTTCTTT CASSEATGNTEAFF - TRBJ1-1 - TRBV2
TGTGCCAGCAGCCAATCGGAACGCCGCAGGTCACCCCTCCACTTT CASSQSERRRSPLHF - TRBJ1-6 - TRBV16
TGTGCCAGCAGTTTTGGTACCCGGGACAGGGGGCCAAAAGAGACCCAGTACTTC CASSFGTRDRGPKETQYF - TRBJ2-5 TRBD1 TRBV27
TGCAGCGTTGATATCGGGGGCGACGGGAATGGCTACACCTTC CSVDIGGDGNGYTF - TRBJ1-2 - TRBV29-1
TGTGCCAGCAGCCTAACACAGGGGGCAGAATATGGCTACACCTTC CASSLTQGAEYGYTF - TRBJ1-2 TRBD1 TRBV3-1
TGTGCCAGCAAGCGGGGCACCGGGGAGCTGTTTTTT CASKRGTGELFF - TRBJ2-2 TRBD2 TRBV12-3/TRBV12-4
TGCGCCAGCAGCTTGGGGTTGAGGGAGACCCAGTACTTC CASSLGLRETQYF - TRBJ2-5 - TRBV5-1
TGCGCCAGCAGTGAGAGGGAAGCTTTCTTT CASSEREAFF - TRBJ1-1 - TRBV5-1
TGTGCCAGCGGATACGACGTACCAGGGCGCGGTCAGCCCCAGCATTTT CASGYDVPGRGQPQHF - TRBJ1-5 - TRBV6-5